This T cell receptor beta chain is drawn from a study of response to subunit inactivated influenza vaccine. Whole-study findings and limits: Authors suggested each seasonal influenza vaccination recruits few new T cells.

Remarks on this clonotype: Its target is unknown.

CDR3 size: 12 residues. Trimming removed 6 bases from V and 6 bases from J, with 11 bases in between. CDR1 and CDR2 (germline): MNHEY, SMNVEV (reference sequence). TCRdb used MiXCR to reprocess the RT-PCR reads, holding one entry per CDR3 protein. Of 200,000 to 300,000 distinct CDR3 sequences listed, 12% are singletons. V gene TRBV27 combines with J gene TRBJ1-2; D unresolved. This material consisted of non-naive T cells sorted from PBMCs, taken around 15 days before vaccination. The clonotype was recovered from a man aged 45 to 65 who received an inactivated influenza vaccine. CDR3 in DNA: TGTGCCAGCAGAGATATTCGGCATGGCTACACCTTC. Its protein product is CASRDIRHGYTF.